This T cell receptor (beta chain) came from a study of blood T cell repertoires in COVID-19. About the research overall: Nucleic acid was either cDNA or gDNA, and it came from T cells, B-cell-depleted T cells, or PBMCs.

In the source study's methods: Estimation of nucleated cell counts relied on the amplification of reference gene primers. This table comes from immunoSEQ multiplex PCR, and its TCRdb copy is limited to in-frame clones, with some not included. The V and J calls and the clone size are those of that table, but D and trimming were determined from the DNA. The table lists about 32,000 clones, more than 70% of them singletons, with over 35% in the top ten. Germline V gene lookup returns CDR1 KGHSH and CDR2 LQKENI. Trimming removed 5 bases from V and 1 base from J, with 8 bases in between. The CDR3 loop spans 13 amino acids.

This clonotype was sampled from a man between 60 and 70 years old with active or convalescent COVID-19. The chain uses TRBV18 and TRBJ1-2; D unresolved. The material sequenced was peripheral blood. CDR3 in amino acids: CASSAQVNYGYTF. CDR3 coding DNA: TGTGCCAGCTCAGCTCAGGTTAACTATGGCTACACCTTC.